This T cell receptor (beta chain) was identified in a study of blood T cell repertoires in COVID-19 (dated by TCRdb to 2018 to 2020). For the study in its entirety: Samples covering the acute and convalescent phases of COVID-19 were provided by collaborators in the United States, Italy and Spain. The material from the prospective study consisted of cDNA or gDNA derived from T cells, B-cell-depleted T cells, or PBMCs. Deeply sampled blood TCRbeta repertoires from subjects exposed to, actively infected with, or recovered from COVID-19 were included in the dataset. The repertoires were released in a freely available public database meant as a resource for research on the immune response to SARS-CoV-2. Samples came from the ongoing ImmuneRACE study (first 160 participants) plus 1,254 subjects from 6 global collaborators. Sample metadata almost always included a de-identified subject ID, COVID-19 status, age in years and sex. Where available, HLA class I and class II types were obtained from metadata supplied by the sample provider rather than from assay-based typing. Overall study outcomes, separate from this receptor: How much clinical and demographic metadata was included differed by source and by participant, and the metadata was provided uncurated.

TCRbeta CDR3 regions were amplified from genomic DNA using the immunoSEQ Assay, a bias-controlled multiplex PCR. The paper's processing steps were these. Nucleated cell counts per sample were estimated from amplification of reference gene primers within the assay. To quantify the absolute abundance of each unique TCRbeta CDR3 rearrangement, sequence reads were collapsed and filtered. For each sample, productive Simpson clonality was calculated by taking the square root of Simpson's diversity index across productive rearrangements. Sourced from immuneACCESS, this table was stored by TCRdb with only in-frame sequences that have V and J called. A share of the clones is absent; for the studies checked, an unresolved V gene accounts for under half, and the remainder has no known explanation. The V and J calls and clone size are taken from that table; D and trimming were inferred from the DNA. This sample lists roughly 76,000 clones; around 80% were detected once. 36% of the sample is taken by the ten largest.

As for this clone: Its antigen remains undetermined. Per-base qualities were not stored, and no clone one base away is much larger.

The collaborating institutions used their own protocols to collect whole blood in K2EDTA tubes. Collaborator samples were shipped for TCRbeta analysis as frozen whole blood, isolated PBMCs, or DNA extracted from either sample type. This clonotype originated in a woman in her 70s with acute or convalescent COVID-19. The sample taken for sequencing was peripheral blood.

CDR3 sequence: CPRRRPGTGQYEQYF. At the DNA level, the sequence is TGCCCCCGCCGCCGACCCGGGACAGGGCAATACGAGCAGTACTTC. The sequence is built from TRBV4-1 and TRBJ2-7; TRBD1 matches 9 bases in the middle. The CDR3 sequence holds 15 residues, the cysteine and phenylalanine included. Only the CDR3 part of the read is kept: 45 bases, read in frame from the first base. The germline V gene specifies MGHRA as CDR1 and YSYEKL as CDR2.